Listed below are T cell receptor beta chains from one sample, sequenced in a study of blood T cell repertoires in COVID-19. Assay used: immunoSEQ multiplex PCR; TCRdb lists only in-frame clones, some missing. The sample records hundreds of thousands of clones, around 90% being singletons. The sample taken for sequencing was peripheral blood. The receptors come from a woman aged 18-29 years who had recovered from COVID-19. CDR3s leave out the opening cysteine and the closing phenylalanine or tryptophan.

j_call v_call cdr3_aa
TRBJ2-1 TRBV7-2 ASSFSGSSNEQF
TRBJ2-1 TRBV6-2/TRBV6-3 ASSPGTSNSVEQF
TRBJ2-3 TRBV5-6 ASSYLAGGYTDTQY
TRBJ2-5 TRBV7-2 ASSPRTQGRETQY
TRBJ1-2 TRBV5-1 ASSFGTGSYGYT
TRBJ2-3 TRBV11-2 ASSLGLAGLTDTQY
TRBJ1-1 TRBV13 ASSLGAGPVEITEAF
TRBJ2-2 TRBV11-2 ASSIAGVAGELF
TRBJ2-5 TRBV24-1 ATSDPGPAGRETQY
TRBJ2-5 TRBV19 ASSRQGQETQY
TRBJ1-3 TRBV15 ATSRARQGNSGNTIY
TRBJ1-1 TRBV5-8 ASSESGGARNTEAF
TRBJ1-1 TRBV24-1 ATSDEQVSEAF
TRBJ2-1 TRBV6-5 ASSPLSGGGEQF
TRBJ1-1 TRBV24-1 ATSDSAQGWTEAF
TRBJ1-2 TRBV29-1 SVETDYGYT
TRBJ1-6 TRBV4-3 ASSLRSRDSPLH
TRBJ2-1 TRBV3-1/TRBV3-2 ASSQVPATYNEQF
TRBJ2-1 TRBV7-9 ASSHGLAGDPGDEQF
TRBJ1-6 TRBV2 ASLGQSSYNSPLH
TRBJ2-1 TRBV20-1 SARAGDEQF
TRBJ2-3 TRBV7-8 ASSLGFRRTDTQY
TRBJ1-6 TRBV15 ATSREAENSPLH
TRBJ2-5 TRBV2 ASNFGETQY
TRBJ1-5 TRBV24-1 ATSNRGGNQPQH
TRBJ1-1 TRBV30 AWSVGDRGTMNTEAF
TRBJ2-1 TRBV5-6 ASSLVPRLADNNEQF
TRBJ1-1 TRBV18 ASSPTGSGYRNTEAF
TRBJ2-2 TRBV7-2 ASSPQGSGSIDTGELF
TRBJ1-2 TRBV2 ASRPVAGDGYT
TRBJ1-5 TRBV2 ASSEATVMGPQH
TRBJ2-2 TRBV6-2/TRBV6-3 ASSYEIPGELF
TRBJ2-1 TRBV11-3 ASSSGGLAGDLSYNEQF
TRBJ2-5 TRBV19 ASSISQGRETQY
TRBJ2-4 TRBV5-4 ASGSRGQGSLHIQY
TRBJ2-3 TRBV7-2 ASSSIAGGRDTQY
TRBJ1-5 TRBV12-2 ARLRGDHQPQH
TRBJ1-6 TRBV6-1 ASSEIQGSYNSPLH
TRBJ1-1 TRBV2 ASNSPGGTEAF
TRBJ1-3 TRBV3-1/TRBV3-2 ASSQDGSPRGTIY